A selection of T cell receptor beta chains follows, all from one sample in a study of cytomegalovirus exposure and HLA in healthy donors. TCRdb keeps only in-frame clones here, not all; method: immunoSEQ multiplex PCR. The sample contains under 200,000 clones, almost 85% of which appear only once. The sample consisted of PBMCs. The origin of the receptors is a woman between 45 and 65 years old in good health and CMV-seronegative. Each CDR3 is given with its conserved first and last residue. Fields, in order: D gene, clone size, J gene, V gene, CDR3 protein, CDR3 DNA. A D gene is named only where the DNA matches it firmly. Clone sizes are given selectively: once, few, many, or a class where the clone is expanded.

>TRBD1|NA|TRBJ2-2|TRBV6-1
CASSGGQGASTGELFF
TGTGCCAGCAGTGGCGGGCAGGGGGCAAGCACCGGGGAGCTGTTTTTT
>NA|NA|TRBJ2-2|TRBV9
CASSVGLFADRLFF
TGTGCCAGCAGCGTAGGGTTATTCGCGGATCGGCTGTTTTTT
>TRBD1|NA|TRBJ2-7|TRBV19
CASRDRGEQYF
TGTGCCAGTAGGGACAGGGGCGAGCAGTACTTC
>TRBD2|NA|TRBJ2-7|TRBV27
CASSPRLAGIPYEQYF
TGTGCCAGCAGTCCCCGACTAGCGGGAATCCCCTACGAGCAGTACTTC
>TRBD2|NA|TRBJ2-5|TRBV7-2
CASSRGGAEETQYF
TGTGCCAGCAGCCGCGGGGGGGCTGAAGAGACCCAGTACTTC
>NA|NA|TRBJ1-1|TRBV7-9
CASSLRGRNTEAFF
TGTGCCAGCAGCTTACGGGGGAGGAACACTGAAGCTTTCTTT
>TRBD2|NA|TRBJ2-1|TRBV28
CASRAAGGSYNEQFF
TGTGCCAGCAGGGCAGCGGGAGGGTCCTACAATGAGCAGTTCTTC
>TRBD2|once|TRBJ2-3|TRBV7-9
CAGGIIGLAGVTDTQYF
TGTGCCGGCGGGATTATAGGACTAGCGGGGGTCACAGATACGCAGTATTTT
>TRBD1|NA|TRBJ1-1|TRBV5-6
CASSLGFQGANTEAFF
TGTGCCAGCAGCTTGGGTTTCCAGGGGGCAAACACTGAAGCTTTCTTT
>NA|NA|TRBJ2-7|TRBV27
CASSLAGASYEQYF
TGTGCCAGCAGTTTAGCGGGCGCCTCCTACGAGCAGTACTTC
>TRBD1|NA|TRBJ1-2|TRBV9
CASSVAGRGDYGYTF
TGTGCCAGCAGCGTAGCAGGCAGGGGGGACTATGGCTACACCTTC
>NA|NA|TRBJ2-7|TRBV30
CAWSDGRTYEQYF
TGTGCCTGGAGCGATGGGCGGACTTACGAGCAGTACTTC
>NA|NA|TRBJ2-1|TRBV15
CATSRVRGNEQFF
TGTGCCACCAGCAGAGTTAGGGGCAATGAGCAGTTCTTC
>NA|few|TRBJ2-1|TRBV19
CASRPEGANEQFF
TGTGCCAGTAGACCCGAGGGCGCCAATGAGCAGTTCTTC
>TRBD2|NA|TRBJ2-2|TRBV19
CASSNPLWLADNTGELFF
TGTGCCAGTAGTAACCCCCTTTGGCTAGCGGACAACACCGGGGAGCTGTTTTTT
>TRBD2|NA|TRBJ2-2|TRBV19
CASSFGLATNTGELFF
TGTGCCAGTAGTTTTGGACTAGCTACGAACACCGGGGAGCTGTTTTTT
>TRBD1|NA|TRBJ1-3|TRBV6-5
CASSLTGQTGNTIYF
TGTGCCAGCAGTTTGACAGGGCAAACCGGAAACACCATATATTTT
>TRBD1|NA|TRBJ1-1|TRBV28
CASKGSGTGRNAEAFF
TGTGCCAGTAAAGGGTCCGGGACAGGGCGAAACGCTGAAGCTTTCTTT
>TRBD2|once|TRBJ2-5|TRBV28
CASSGWTSGIRETQYF
TGTGCCAGCAGTGGATGGACTAGCGGGATCCGAGAGACCCAGTACTTC
>TRBD1|NA|TRBJ1-1|TRBV5-1
CASSLRGGEAFF
TGCGCCAGCAGCTTGAGAGGGGGCGAGGCTTTCTTT
>NA|NA|TRBJ2-1|TRBV4-2
CASSQDVDRIIGAQFF
TGTGCCAGCAGCCAAGATGTGGACCGAATAATTGGGGCGCAGTTCTTC
>TRBD2|NA|TRBJ2-1|TRBV9
CASSVDSGVYNEQFF
TGTGCCAGCAGCGTAGACAGCGGGGTTTACAATGAGCAGTTCTTC
>TRBD1|NA|TRBJ2-2|TRBV5-1
CASSLGLGGNTGELFF
TGCGCCAGCAGCTTGGGGTTAGGGGGCAACACCGGGGAGCTGTTTTTT
>TRBD2|once|TRBJ2-1|TRBV7-3
CASGAGGGRAIEQFF
TGTGCCAGCGGCGCGGGAGGCGGGAGGGCCATTGAGCAGTTCTTC
>TRBD1|once|TRBJ2-7|TRBV27
CASSLLSTGGTYEQYF
TGTGCCAGCAGTTTATTATCTACAGGGGGCACCTACGAGCAGTACTTC
>TRBD2|NA|TRBJ2-7|TRBV28
CASSLPSSGSLYEQYF
TGTGCCAGCAGCCTTCCCTCTAGCGGGAGTCTCTACGAGCAGTACTTC